The sequence of this TCR beta chain was determined in a study of T cell repertoires in ileal Crohn's disease. In the study overall: Surgery for a complication: stricturing in 61%, penetrating in 39%. Study-level findings and limits: Compared with non-smokers, active smokers at surgery showed more clonal expansions.

Around 500 nanograms of biopsy DNA per sample underwent TCRB immunosequencing. The method was immunoSEQ multiplex PCR; TCRdb's version includes in-frame clones alone and lacks a portion of them. Here the sample spans approximately 3,800 clones, just under 85% being singletons. V shed 2 bases, J shed 7 bases, and the junction held 10 bases outside the gene matches. The germline CDR1 and CDR2 sequences are MGHDK and SYGVNS. CDR3 size: 16 residues. This clone was recorded once. Its antigen is still unknown. Patients were adults with ileal or ileocolonic Crohn's disease needing resection. The specimen was ileal tissue. This TCR derives from an adult with Crohn's disease. The genes are TRBV25-1 and TRBJ2-1; 8 bases match TRBD2. CDR3 loop: CASSEQGNGRVNEQFF. The CDR3 bases are TGTGCCAGCAGTGAACAAGGTAACGGGAGGGTAAATGAGCAGTTCTTC.